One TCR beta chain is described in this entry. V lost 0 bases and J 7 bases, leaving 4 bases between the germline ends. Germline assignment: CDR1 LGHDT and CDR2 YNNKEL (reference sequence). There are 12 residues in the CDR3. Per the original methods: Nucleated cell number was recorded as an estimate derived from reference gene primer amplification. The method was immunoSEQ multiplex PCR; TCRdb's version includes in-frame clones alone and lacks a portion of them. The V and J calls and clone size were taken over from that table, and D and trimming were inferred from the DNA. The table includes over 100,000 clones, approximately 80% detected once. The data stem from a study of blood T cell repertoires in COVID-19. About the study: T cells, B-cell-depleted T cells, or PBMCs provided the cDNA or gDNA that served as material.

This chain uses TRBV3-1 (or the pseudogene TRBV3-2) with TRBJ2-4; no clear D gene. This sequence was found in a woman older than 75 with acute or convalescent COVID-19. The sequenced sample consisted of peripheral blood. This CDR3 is CASSQDYNIQYF. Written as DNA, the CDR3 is TGTGCCAGCAGCCAAGATTATAACATTCAGTACTTC.